Sequencing of this T cell receptor beta chain was carried out in a study of T cell clones after liver transplantation. The method was immunoSEQ multiplex PCR; TCRdb's version includes in-frame clones alone and lacks a portion of them. Among under 85,000 clones listed, 75% to 85% were seen once. General study findings and limits: A larger donor-reactive than third-party decline suggested partial antigen-specific deletion.

Comments on this clone: Its antigen is not identified.

The CDR3 is 13 residues long. Per germline, CDR1 GTSNPN and CDR2 SVGIG (reference sequence). V shed 0 bases and J shed 5 bases, with 8 bases lying between them. The sequence came from a human patient who received a liver transplant. The graft donor may have given rise to some T cells. The chain uses TRBV30 and TRBJ2-1; D is perhaps TRBD1 (6 bases). The sample in question was CD4+ T cells from blood, obtained 12 months after liver transplant. CDR3 DNA: TGTGCCTGGAGTGTTAACAGGGACAATGAGCAGTTCTTC. Translating it yields CAWSVNRDNEQFF.